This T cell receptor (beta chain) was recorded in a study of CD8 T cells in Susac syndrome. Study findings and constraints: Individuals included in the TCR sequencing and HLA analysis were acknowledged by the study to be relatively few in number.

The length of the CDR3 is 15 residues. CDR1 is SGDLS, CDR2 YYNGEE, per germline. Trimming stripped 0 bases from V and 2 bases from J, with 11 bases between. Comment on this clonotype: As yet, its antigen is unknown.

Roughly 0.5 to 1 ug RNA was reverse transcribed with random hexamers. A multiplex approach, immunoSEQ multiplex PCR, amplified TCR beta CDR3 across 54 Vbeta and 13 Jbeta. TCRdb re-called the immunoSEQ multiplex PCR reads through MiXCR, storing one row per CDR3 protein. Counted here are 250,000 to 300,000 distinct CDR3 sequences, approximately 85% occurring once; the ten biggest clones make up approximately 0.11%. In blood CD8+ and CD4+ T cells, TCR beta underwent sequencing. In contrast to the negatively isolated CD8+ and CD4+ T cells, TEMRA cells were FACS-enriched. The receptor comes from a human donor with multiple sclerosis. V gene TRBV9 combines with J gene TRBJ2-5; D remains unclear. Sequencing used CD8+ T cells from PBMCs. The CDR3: CASSVAFGRQETQYF. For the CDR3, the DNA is TGTGCCAGCAGCGTAGCCTTCGGACGGCAAGAGACCCAGTACTTC.